This T cell receptor beta chain was retrieved from a study of CXCR3-negative and CXCR3-positive naive CD8 T cells. The CDR3 contains 16 residues. CDR1 and CDR2 from the germline V gene are SGHVS and FQNEAQ. UMI-tagged TRB cDNA libraries were built via 5' RACE. Reanalyzing the 5' RACE reads, TCRdb keeps one entry per CDR3 protein, without DNA. There are 30,000 to 40,000 distinct CDR3 sequences in the sample, with more than 12% held by the top ten. Material: memory CD8+ T cells from blood. The chain uses TRBV7-8 and TRBJ1-6. The source is a human donor in good health. Some clones in this sample may be carry-over from other donors' samples. The CDR3 sequence is CASSQPSGGYNSPLHF.